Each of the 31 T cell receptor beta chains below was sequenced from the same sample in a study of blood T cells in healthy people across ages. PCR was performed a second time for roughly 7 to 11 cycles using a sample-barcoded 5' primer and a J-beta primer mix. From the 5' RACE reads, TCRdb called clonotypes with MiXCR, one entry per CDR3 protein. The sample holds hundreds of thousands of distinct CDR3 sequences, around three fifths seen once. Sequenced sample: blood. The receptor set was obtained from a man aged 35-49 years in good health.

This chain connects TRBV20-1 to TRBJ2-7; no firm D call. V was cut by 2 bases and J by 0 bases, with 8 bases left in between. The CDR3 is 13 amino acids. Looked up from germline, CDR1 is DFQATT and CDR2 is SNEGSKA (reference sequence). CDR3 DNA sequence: TGCAGTGCTAGACTAGGCCTCTCCTACGAGCAGTACTTC. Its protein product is CSARLGLSYEQYF.

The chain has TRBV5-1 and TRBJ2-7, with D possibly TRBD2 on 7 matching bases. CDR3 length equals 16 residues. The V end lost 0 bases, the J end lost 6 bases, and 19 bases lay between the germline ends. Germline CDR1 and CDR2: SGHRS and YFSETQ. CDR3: CASSLGSSGGPSEQYF. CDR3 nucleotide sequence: TGCGCCAGCAGCTTGGGCTCTTCGGGGGGCCCCAGCGAGCAGTACTTC.

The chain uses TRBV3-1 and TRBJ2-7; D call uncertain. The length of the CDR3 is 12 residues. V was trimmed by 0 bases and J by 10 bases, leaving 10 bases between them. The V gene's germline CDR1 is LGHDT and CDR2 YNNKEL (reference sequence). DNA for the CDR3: TGTGCCAGCAGCCAAGATAGCCCGATTCAGTACTTC. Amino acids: CASSQDSPIQYF.

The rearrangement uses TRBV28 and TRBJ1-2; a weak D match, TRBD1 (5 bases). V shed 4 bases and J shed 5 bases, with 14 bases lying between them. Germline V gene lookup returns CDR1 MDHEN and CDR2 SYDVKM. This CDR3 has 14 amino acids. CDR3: CASSSLGGNYGYTF. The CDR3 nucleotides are TGTGCCAGCAGTTCGCTCGGGGGGAATTATGGCTACACCTTC.

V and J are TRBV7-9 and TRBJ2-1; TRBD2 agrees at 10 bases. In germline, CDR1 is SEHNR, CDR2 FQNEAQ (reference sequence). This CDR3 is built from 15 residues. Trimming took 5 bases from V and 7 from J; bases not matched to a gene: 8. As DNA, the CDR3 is TGTGCCAGCAGCCCTAGCGGGAGAAAAGGGAATGAGCAGTTCTTC. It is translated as CASSPSGRKGNEQFF.

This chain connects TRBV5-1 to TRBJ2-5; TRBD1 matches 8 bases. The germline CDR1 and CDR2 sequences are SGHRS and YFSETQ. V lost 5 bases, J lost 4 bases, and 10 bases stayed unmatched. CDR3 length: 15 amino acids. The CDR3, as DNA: TGCGCCAGCAGTTTTTCCGCCGGGACAGGAGAGACCCAGTACTTC. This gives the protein CASSFSAGTGETQYF.

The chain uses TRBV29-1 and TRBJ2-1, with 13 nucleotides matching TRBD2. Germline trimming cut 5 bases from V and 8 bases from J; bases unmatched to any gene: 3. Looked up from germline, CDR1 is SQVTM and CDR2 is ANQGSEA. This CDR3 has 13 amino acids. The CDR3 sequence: CSVRLAGGHEQFF. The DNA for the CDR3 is TGCAGCGTTAGACTAGCGGGGGGTCATGAGCAGTTCTTC.

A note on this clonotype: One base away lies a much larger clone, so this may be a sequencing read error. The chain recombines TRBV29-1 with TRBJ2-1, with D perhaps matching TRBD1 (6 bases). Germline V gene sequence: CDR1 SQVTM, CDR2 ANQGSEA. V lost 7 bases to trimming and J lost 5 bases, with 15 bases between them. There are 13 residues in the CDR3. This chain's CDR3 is CSADVGGNNEQFF. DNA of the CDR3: TGCAGCGCCGACGTAGGGGGTAACAATGAGCAGTTCTTC.

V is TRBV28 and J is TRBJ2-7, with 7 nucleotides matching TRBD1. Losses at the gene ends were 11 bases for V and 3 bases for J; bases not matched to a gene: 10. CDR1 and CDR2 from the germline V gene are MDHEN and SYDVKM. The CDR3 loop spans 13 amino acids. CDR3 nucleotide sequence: TGTGCCGTACGAGACAGGGAACTCTACGAGCAGTACTTC. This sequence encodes CAVRDRELYEQYF.

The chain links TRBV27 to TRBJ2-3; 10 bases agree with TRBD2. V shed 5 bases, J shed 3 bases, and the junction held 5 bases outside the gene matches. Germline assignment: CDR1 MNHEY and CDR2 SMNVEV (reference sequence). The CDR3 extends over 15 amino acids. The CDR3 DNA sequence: TGTGCCAGCAGTCCGCCTAGCGGGGGTACAGATACGCAGTATTTT. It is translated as CASSPPSGGTDTQYF.

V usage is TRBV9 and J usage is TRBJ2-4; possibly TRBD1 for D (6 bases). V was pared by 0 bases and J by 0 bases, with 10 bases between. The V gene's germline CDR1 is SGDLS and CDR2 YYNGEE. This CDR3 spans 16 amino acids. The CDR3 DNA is TGTGCCAGCAGCGTAGCTATAGGGGGAGCCAAAAACATTCAGTACTTC. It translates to CASSVAIGGAKNIQYF.

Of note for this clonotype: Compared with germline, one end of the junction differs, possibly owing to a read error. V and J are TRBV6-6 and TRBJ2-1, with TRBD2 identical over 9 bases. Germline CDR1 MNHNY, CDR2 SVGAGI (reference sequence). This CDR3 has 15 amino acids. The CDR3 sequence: CASSLTSGVYNEQFF. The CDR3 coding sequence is TGTGCTAGCAGTTTGACTAGCGGAGTATACAATGAGCAGTTCTTC.

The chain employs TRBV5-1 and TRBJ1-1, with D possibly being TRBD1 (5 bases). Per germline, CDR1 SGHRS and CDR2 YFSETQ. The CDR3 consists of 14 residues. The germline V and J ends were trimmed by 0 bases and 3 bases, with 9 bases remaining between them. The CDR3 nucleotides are TGCGCCAGCAGCTTGGTGGGGGTGTACACTGAAGCTTTCTTT. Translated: CASSLVGVYTEAFF. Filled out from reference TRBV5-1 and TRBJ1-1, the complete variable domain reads KAGVTQTPRYLIKTRGQQVTLSCSPISGHRSVSWYQQTPGQGLQFLFEYFSETQRNKGNFPGRFSGRQFSNSRSEMNVSTLELGDSALYLCASSLVGVYTEAFFGQGTRLTVV.

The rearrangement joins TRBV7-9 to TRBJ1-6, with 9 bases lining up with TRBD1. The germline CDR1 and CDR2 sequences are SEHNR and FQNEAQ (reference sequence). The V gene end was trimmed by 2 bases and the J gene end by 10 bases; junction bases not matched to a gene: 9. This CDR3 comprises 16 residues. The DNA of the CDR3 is TGTGCCAGCAGCTTAAACCGGGACAGGGTTTCCTCACCCCTCCACTTT. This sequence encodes CASSLNRDRVSSPLHF.

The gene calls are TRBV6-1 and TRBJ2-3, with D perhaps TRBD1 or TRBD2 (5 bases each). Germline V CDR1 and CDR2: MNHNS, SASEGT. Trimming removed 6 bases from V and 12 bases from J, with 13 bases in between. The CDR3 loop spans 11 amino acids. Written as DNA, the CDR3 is TGTGCCAGCAGCGGGGCAATGCAACAGTATTTT. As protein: CASSGAMQQYF.

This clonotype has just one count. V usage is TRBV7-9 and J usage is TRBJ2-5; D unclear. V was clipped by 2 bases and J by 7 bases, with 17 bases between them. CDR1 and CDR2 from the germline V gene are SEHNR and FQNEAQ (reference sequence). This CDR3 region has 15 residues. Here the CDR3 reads CASSLSWSPSGTQYF. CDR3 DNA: TGTGCCAGCAGCTTAAGTTGGAGTCCCTCGGGGACCCAGTACTTC.

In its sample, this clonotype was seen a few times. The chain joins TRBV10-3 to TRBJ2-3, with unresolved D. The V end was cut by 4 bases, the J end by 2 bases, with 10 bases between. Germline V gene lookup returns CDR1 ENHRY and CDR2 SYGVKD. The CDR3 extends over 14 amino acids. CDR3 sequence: CAISGPGVTDTQYF. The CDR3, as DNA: TGTGCCATCAGTGGTCCCGGAGTCACAGATACGCAGTATTTT.

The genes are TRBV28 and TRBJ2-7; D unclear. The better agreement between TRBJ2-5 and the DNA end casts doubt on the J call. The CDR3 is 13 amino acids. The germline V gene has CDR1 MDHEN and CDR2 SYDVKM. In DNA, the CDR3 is TGTGCCAGCAGTTCCCAGGTTATAGAGACCCAGTACTTC. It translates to CASSSQVIETQYF.

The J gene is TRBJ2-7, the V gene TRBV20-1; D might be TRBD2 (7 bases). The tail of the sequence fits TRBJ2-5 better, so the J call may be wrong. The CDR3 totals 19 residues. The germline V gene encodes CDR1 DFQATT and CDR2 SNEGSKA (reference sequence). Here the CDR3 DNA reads TGCAGTGCTATCAAACCCCGACAGGATTACGGGGGGATGGGGGAGACCCAGTACTTC. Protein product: CSAIKPRQDYGGMGETQYF.

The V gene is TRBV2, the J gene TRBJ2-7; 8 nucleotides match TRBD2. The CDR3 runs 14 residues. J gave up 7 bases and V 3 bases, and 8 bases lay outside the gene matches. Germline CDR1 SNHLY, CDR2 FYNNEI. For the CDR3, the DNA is TGTGCCAGCAGTGATACAGCGGGAGTTGTTGAGCAGTACTTC. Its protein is CASSDTAGVVEQYF.

The CDR3 coding sequence is TGTGCCACCAGCAGAGATTCCAGGGGGCCTGGGGAGCAGTTCTTC. Translating it yields CATSRDSRGPGEQFF. J is TRBJ2-1 and V is TRBV15; 8 nucleotides match TRBD1. Germline assignment: CDR1 LNHNV and CDR2 YYDKDF (reference sequence). The V and J ends lost 0 bases and 10 bases, in that order; junction bases with no gene match: 8. The length of the CDR3 is 15 residues.

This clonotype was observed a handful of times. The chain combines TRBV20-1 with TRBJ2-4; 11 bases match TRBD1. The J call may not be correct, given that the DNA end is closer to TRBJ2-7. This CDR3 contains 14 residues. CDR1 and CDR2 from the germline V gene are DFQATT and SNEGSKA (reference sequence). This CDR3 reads CSASGTGGLYEQYF. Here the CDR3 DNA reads TGCAGTGCATCCGGGACAGGGGGTTTATACGAGCAGTACTTC.

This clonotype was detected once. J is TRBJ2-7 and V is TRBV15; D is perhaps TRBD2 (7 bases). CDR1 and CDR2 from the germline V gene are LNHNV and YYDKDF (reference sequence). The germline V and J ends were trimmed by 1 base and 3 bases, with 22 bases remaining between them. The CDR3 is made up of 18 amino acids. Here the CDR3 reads CATSRGGEGVVTIYEQYF. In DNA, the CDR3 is TGTGCCACCAGCAGAGGAGGGGAGGGGGTCGTAACAATCTACGAGCAGTACTTC.

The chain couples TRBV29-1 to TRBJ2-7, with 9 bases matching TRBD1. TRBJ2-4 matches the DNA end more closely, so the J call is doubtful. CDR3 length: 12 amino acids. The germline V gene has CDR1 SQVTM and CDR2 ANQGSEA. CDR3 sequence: CSATGGADIQYF. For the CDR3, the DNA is TGCAGCGCAACAGGGGGCGCAGACATTCAGTACTTC.

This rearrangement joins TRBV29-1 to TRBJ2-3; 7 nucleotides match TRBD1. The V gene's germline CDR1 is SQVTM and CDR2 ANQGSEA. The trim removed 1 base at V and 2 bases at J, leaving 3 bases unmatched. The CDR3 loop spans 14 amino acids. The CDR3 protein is CSVEGDRDTDTQYF. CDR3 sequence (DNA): TGCAGCGTTGAAGGAGACAGGGACACAGATACGCAGTATTTT.

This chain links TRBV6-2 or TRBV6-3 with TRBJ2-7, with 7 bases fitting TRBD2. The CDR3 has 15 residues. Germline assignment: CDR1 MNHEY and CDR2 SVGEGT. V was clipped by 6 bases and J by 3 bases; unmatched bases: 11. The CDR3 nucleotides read TGTGCCAGCAGATCTGGACTAGACGTTAACTACGAGCAGTACTTC. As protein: CASRSGLDVNYEQYF.

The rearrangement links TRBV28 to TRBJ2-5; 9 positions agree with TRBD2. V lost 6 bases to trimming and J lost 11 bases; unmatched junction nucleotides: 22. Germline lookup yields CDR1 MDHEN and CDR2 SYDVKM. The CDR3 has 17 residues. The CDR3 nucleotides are TGTGCCAGCAGCTCCCCCCTTGCGGGGGGGGGAGACAATGAGCAGTACTTC. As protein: CASSSPLAGGGDNEQYF.

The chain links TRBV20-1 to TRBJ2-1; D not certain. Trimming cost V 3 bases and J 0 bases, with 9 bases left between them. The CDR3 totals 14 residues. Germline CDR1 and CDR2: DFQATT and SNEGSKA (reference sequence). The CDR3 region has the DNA TGCAGTGCTAGCACGGTGAGCTCCTACAATGAGCAGTTCTTC. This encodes CSASTVSSYNEQFF.

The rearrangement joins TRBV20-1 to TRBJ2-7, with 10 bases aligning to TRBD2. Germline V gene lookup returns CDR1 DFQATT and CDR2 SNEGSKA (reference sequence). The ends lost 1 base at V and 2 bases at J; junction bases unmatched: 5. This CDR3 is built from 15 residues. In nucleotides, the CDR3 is TGCAGTGCTAGAGGAGGACTAGCGGACACCTACGAGCAGTACTTC. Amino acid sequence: CSARGGLADTYEQYF.

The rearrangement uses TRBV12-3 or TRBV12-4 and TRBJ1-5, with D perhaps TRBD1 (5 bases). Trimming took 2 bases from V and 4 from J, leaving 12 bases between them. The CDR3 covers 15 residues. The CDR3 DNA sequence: TGTGCCAGCAGTTTACGGGGCTCTAATAATCAGCCCCAGCATTTT. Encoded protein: CASSLRGSNNQPQHF.

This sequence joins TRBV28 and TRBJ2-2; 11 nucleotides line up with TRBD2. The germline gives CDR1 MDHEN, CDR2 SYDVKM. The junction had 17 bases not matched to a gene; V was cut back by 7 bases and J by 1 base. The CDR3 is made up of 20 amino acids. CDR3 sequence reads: CASIETSGEDAYMNTGELFF. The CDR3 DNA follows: TGTGCCAGCATCGAGACTAGCGGGGAAGACGCGTATATGAACACCGGGGAGCTGTTTTTT.